Presented here are 5 T cell receptor beta chains from one specimen sequenced in a study of T cells in Graves' hyperthyroidism and ophthalmopathy. From RNA transcripts, TCR beta CDR3 regions were amplified. Researchers ran a first-round RT-PCR on the TCR CDR3 using the HTBI primer set. TCRdb used MiXCR to reprocess the multiplex PCR reads, holding one entry per CDR3 protein. The data show around 190,000 distinct CDR3 sequences, roughly a sixth seen once. The sample comprised blood. Receptors originate from a woman between 45 and 60 years old with Graves' hyperthyroidism.

This clonotype came up many times. The J gene is TRBJ2-3, the V gene TRBV30; 9 nucleotides line up with TRBD2. With 5 bases clipped from V and 8 bases from J, the junction kept 8 bases outside the gene matches. Germline CDR1 GTSNPN, CDR2 SVGIG (reference sequence). The CDR3 contains 13 residues. The CDR3 region is CAWELAGEGTQYF. In nucleotides, the CDR3 is TGTGCCTGGGAATTAGCGGGAGAAGGTACGCAGTATTTT.

This clonotype was observed at least ten times. The rearrangement uses TRBV14 and TRBJ1-1, with a tentative D call TRBD1 (6 bases). The length of the CDR3 is 11 residues. Germline CDR1 and CDR2: SGHDN and FVKESK. V was clipped by 4 bases and J by 8 bases, with 8 bases between them. The CDR3 here is CASSPDSEAFF. The CDR3 DNA follows: TGTGCCAGCAGCCCGGACAGCGAAGCTTTCTTT.

This clonotype came up a few times. The rearrangement links TRBV6-9 to TRBJ2-5, with a possible D match to TRBD1 (7 bases). The CDR3 extends over 15 amino acids. CDR1 MNHGY and CDR2 SVAAGI come from the germline V gene. V lost 4 bases and J 4 bases, leaving 16 bases between the germline ends. The CDR3 DNA sequence: TGTGCCAGCAGTTCCGCCGGACAGGAGGGAGAGACCCAGTACTTC. This encodes CASSSAGQEGETQYF.

This clonotype was found once. The rearrangement links TRBV12-3 or TRBV12-4 to TRBJ1-5; no clear D gene. The CDR3 consists of 11 residues. The V gene lost 5 bases and the J gene lost 13 bases, with 12 bases spanning the gap. The chain's CDR3 is CASSARGQQHF. In DNA form, the CDR3 reads TGTGCCAGCAGTGCTCGCGGCCAGCAGCATTTT.

Only a few counts were recorded for this clonotype. This may come from a read error, since a much larger clone is one base off. This sequence joins TRBV7-2 and TRBJ2-5; 11 bases line up with TRBD2. The length of the CDR3 is 16 residues. With V trimmed by 2 bases and J by 5 bases, 7 bases remained unmatched. Germline V gene sequence: CDR1 SGHTA, CDR2 FQGNSA. The CDR3 bases are TGTGCCAGCAGCTTACGTGGGACTAGCGGACGGGAGACCCAGTACTTC. Translating gives CASSLRGTSGRETQYF.